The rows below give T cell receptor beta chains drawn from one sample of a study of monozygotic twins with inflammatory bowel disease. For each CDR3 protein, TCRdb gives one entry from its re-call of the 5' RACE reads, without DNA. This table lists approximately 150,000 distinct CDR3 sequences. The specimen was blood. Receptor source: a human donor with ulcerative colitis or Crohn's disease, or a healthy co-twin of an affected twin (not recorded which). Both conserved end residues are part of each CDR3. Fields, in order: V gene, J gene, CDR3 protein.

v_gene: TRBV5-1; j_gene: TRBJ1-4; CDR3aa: CASRHRVAGENEKLFF
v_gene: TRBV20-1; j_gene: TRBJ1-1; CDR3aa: CSAANSGLAEAFF
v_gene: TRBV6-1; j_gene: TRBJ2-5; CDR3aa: CASSKSPGLGETQYF
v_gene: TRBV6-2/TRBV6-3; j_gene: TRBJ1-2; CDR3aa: CATGQEGGYTF
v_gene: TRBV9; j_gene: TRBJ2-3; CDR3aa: CASSIGTLLRWNTDTQYF
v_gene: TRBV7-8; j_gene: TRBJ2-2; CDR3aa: CASSLAGGAGRNTGELFF
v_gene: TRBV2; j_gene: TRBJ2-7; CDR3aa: CATLDRSYEQYF
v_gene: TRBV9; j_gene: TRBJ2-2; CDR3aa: CASSVDNTGELFF
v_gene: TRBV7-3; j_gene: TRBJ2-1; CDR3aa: CASSDRALAGDYNEQFF
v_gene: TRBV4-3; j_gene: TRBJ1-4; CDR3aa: CASSRLTGGSEKLFF
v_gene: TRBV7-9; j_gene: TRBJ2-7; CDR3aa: CASSPGQGRSEQYF
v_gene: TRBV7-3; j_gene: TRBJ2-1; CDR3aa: CASSSGTGSHEQFF
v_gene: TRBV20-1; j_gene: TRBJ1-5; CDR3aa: CSARGFRGKQSSNQPQHF
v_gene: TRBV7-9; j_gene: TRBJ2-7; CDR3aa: CASSLSSGYEQYF
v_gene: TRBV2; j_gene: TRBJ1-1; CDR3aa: CASTVGQQNTEAFF
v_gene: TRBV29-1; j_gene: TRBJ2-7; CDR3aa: CSVEFSDFYEQYF
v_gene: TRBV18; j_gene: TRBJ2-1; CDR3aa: CASSPEREKFF
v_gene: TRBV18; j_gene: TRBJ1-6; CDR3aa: CASSPRDSNSPLHF
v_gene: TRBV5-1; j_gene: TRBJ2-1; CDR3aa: CASSLGLILAGVYNEQFF
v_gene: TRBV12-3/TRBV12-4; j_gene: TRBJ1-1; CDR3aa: CASSTGDWTEAFF